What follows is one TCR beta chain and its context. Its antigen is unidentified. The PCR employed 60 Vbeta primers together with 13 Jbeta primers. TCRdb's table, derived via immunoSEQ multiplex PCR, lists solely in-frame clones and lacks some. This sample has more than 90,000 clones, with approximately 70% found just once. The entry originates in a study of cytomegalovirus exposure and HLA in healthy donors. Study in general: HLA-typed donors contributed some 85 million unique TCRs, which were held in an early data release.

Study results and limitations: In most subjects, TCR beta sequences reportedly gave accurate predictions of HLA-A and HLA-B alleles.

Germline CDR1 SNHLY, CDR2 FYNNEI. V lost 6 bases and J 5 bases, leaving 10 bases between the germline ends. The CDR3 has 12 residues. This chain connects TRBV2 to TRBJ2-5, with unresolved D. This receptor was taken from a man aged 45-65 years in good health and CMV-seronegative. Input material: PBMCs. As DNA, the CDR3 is TGTGCCAGCAGGACGACTGGCGAGACCCAGTACTTC. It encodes CASRTTGETQYF.